This T cell receptor beta chain was found in a study of OX40 agonist ivuxolimab in advanced cancers. Study at large: Across the patients, intravenous ivuxolimab was delivered every 2 weeks at 0.01 to 10 mg/kg. Of mixed ages from about 20 to 80 and averaging roughly 60 years, the group was around 78% male.

Assay used: immunoSEQ multiplex PCR; TCRdb lists only in-frame clones, some missing. The sample has 70,000 to 95,000 clones, under 95% seen once; the top ten hold approximately 2.9%. Worth noting for this clone: Its antigen is as yet unknown.

CDR1 and CDR2 from the germline V gene are SGHDT and YYEEEE. The trim removed 0 bases at V and 16 bases at J, leaving 4 bases unmatched. This CDR3 comprises 12 residues. Regarding the study as a whole: On average, a greater number of expanded clones characterised CD8+ T cells relative to CD4+.

The rearrangement joins TRBV5-6 to TRBJ1-6; 7 bases map to TRBD1. Sequencing was performed on CD4+ or CD8+ T cells sorted from blood, taken in a trial of the OX40 agonist ivuxolimab. This receptor was identified in an adult with an advanced solid tumor such as melanoma, head and neck, liver or kidney cancer. The CDR3 region is CASSLGSDRLHF. The CDR3 DNA follows: TGTGCCAGCAGCTTGGGGTCGGACAGGCTCCACTTT.